The entry that follows covers one T cell receptor beta chain sequence. The data were taken from a study of control samples from healthy donors and cancer patients. The CDR3 sequence is 15 residues long. Germline CDR1 reads MDHEN; CDR2 reads SYDVKM. V was trimmed by 6 bases and J by 0 bases, leaving 15 bases between them. This table comes from immunoSEQ multiplex PCR, and its TCRdb copy is limited to in-frame clones, with some not included. The sample yields 350,000 to 450,000 clones, 80% to 95% seen once. The rearrangement joins TRBV28 to TRBJ2-7; D gene uncertain. Sequencing was carried out using PBMCs. The receptor's source is a man aged 40-49 years with head and neck cancer. The CDR3 spells CASSRHGAISYEQYF. The DNA of the CDR3 is TGTGCCAGCAGCCGACACGGAGCGATCTCCTACGAGCAGTACTTC. The entire variable domain, with the rest obtained from reference TRBV28 and TRBJ2-7, is as follows: DVKVTQSSRYLVKRTGEKVFLECVQDMDHENMFWYRQDPGLGLRLIYFSYDVKMKEKGDIPEGYSVSREKKERFSLILESASTNQTSMYLCASSRHGAISYEQYFGPGTRLTVT.